The entry below gives a single T cell receptor (beta chain) sequence along with its context. The data belong to a study of blood T cell repertoires in COVID-19. Looking at the study overall: Some COVID-19 samples were acute and others convalescent; all came from the United States, Italy and Spain. In each case, the material was cDNA or gDNA derived from T cells, B-cell-depleted T cells, or PBMCs.

Original processing methods: Reference gene primer amplification gave nucleated cell count estimates. Repertoires were generated with immunoSEQ multiplex PCR, while TCRdb's copy carries only in-frame clones and drops some. V and J calls and clone size are copied from that table; D and trimming were computed from the DNA. The sample has around 260,000 clones; 70% to 90% are singletons. The Seattle patients joined while their infection was active and were tracked longitudinally afterward. The CDR3 consists of 18 residues. J gave up 6 bases and V 2 bases, and 14 bases lay outside the gene matches. Germline CDR1 and CDR2: KGHDR and SFDVKD.

The sequence was collected from a human donor with COVID-19, enrolled during active disease. The donor label of this sample is uncertain. The chain carries TRBV24-1 and TRBJ2-2, with TRBD1 matching 7 bases. Sequenced: peripheral blood. CDR3 residues: CATSDSYRGLKGAGELFF. In DNA form, the CDR3 reads TGTGCCACCAGTGATTCGTACAGGGGATTGAAGGGCGCCGGGGAGCTGTTTTTT.